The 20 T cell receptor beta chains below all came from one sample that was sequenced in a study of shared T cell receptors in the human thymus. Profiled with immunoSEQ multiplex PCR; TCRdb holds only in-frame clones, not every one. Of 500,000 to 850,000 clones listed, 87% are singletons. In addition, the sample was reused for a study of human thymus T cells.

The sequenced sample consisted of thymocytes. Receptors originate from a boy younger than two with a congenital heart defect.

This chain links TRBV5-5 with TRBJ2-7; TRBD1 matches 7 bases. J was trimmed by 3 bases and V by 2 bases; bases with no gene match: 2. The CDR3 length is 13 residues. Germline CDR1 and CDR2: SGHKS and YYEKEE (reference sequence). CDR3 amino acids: CASSLRDSYEQYF. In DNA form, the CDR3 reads TGTGCCAGCAGCTTAAGGGACAGCTACGAGCAGTACTTC.

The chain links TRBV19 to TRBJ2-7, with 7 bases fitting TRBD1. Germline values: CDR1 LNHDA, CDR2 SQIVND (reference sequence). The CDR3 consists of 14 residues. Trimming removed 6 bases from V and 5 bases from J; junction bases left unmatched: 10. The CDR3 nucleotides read TGTGCCAGTAGCCCCGGGACAGATTATCACGAGCAGTACTTC. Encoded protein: CASSPGTDYHEQYF.

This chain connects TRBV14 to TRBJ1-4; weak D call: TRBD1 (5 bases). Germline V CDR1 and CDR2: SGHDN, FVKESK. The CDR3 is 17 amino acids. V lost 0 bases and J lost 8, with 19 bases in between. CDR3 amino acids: CASSQDGGAGRLEKLFF. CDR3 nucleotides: TGTGCCAGCAGCCAAGATGGTGGGGCAGGACGACTCGAAAAACTGTTTTTT.

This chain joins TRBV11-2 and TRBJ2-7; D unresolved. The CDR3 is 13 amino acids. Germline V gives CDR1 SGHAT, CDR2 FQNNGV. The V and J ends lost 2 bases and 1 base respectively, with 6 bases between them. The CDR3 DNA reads TGTGCCAGCAGCTTACAAACATCCTACGAGCAGTACTTC. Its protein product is CASSLQTSYEQYF.

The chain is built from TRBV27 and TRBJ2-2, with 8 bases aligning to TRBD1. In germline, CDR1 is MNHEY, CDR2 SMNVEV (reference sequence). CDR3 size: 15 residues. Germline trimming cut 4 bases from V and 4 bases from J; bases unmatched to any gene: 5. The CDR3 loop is CASSSGGEVTGELFF. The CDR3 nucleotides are TGTGCCAGCAGTTCAGGGGGCGAAGTCACCGGGGAGCTGTTTTTT.

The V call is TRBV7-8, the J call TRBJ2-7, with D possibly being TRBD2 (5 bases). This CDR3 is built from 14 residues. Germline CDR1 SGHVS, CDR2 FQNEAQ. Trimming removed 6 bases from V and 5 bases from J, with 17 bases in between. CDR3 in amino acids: CASRLRLSSDEQYF. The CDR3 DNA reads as TGTGCCAGCAGACTGAGACTAAGCTCGGACGAGCAGTACTTC.

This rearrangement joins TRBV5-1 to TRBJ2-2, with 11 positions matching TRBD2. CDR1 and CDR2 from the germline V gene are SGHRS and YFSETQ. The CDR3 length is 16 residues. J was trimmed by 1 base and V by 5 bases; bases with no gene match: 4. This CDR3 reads CASSETSGMNTGELFF. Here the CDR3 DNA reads TGCGCCAGCAGTGAGACTAGCGGGATGAACACCGGGGAGCTGTTTTTT.

The CDR3 reads CASSSITAGLDGTYEQYF. The CDR3 DNA sequence: TGTGCCAGCAGCTCTATTACCGCGGGACTAGACGGGACCTACGAGCAGTACTTC. This rearrangement joins TRBV7-9 to TRBJ2-7, with 8 bases that match TRBD2. Germline V gene data show CDR1 as SEHNR and CDR2 as FQNEAQ (reference sequence). V was clipped by 4 bases and J by 2 bases; unmatched bases: 16. The CDR3 is made up of 18 amino acids.

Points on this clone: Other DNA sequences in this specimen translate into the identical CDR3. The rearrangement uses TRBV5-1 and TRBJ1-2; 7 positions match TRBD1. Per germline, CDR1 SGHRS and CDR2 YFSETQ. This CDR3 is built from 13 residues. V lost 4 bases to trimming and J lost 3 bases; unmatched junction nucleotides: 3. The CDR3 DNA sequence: TGCGCCAGCAGCCTAACAGGGGACTATGGCTACACCTTC. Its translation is CASSLTGDYGYTF.

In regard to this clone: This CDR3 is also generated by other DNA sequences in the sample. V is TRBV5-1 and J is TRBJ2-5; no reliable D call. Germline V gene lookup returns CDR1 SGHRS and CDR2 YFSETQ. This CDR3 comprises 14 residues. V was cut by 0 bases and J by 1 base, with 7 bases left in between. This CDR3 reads CASSLGQIQETQYF. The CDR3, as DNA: TGCGCCAGCAGCTTGGGTCAGATCCAAGAGACCCAGTACTTC. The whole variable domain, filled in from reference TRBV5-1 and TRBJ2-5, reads KAGVTQTPRYLIKTRGQQVTLSCSPISGHRSVSWYQQTPGQGLQFLFEYFSETQRNKGNFPGRFSGRQFSNSRSEMNVSTLELGDSALYLCASSLGQIQETQYFGPGTRLLVL.

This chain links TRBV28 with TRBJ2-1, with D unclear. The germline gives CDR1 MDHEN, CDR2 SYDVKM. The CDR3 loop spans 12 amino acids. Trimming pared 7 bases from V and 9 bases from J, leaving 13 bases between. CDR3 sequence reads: CASNFYGFEQFF. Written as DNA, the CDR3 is TGTGCCAGCAATTTCTACGGGTTTGAGCAGTTCTTC.

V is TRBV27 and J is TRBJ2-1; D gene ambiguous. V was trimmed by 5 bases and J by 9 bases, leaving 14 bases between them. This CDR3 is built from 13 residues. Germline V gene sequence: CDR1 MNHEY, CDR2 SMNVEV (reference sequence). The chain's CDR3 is CASSPSPFLEQFF. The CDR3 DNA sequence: TGTGCCAGCAGTCCGTCTCCTTTTCTTGAGCAGTTCTTC.

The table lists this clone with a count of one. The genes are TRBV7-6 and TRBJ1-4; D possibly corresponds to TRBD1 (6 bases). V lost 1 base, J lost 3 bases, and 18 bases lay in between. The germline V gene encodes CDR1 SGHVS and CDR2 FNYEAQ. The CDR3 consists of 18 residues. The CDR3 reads CASSLERKGVIANEKLFF. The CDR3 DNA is TGTGCCAGCAGCTTAGAACGAAAGGGGGTAATTGCTAATGAAAAACTGTTTTTT.

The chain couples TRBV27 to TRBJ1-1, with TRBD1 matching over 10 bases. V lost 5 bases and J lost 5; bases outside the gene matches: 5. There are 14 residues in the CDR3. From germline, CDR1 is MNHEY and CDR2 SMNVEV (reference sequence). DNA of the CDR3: TGTGCCAGCAGTGGCCGGGACAGGGGAACTGAAGCTTTCTTT. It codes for CASSGRDRGTEAFF.

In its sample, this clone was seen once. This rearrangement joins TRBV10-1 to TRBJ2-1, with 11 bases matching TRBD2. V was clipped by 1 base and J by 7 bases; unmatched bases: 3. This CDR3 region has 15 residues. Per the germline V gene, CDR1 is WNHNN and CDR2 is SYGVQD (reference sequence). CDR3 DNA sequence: TGCGCCAGCAGTGAGTTGGGACTAGCGGAGAATGAGCAGTTCTTC. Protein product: CASSELGLAENEQFF.

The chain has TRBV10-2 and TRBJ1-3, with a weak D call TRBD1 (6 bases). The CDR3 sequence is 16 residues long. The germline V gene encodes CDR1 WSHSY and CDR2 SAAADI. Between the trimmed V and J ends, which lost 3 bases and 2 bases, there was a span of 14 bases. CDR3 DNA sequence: TGCGCCAGCAGTGAAGTAGCAGGGGACGCTGGAAACACCATATATTTT. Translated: CASSEVAGDAGNTIYF.

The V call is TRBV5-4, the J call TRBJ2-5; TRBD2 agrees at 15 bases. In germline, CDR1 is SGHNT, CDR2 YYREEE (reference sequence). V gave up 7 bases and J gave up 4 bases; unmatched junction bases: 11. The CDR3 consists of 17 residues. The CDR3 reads CASGAGLAGGSTETQYF. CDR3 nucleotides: TGTGCCAGCGGGGCGGGACTAGCGGGGGGTTCAACAGAGACCCAGTACTTC.

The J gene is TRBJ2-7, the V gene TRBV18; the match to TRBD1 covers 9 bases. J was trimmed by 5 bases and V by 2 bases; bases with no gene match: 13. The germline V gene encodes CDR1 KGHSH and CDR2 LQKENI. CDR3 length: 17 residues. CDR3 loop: CASSPSGQGSIVHEQYF. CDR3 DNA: TGTGCCAGCTCACCATCGGGACAGGGTTCTATTGTCCACGAGCAGTACTTC.

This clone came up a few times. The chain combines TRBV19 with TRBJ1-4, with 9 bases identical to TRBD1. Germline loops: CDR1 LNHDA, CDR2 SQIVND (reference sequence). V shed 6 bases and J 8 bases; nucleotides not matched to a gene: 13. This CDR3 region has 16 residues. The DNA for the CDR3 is TGTGCCAGTAGCAAACCGCACGACAGGGGGGTCGAAAAACTGTTTTTT. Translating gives CASSKPHDRGVEKLFF.

The CDR3 nucleotides are TGTGCCAGCAGTCCCCGGGCAGGGGGCGTCCTCTATGGCTACACCTTC. Encoded protein: CASSPRAGGVLYGYTF. The gene calls are TRBV28 and TRBJ1-2; 8 bases are shared with TRBD1. The CDR3 loop spans 16 amino acids. J lost 4 bases, V lost 5 bases, and 12 bases had no gene match. Germline lookup yields CDR1 MDHEN and CDR2 SYDVKM.